Below, 27 T cell receptor beta chains from the same sample are listed, as sequenced in a study of cytomegalovirus exposure and HLA in healthy donors. Amplification used 60 Vbeta primers and 13 Jbeta primers. TCRdb's table, derived via immunoSEQ multiplex PCR, lists solely in-frame clones and lacks some. The sample includes about 110,000 clones, over 65% seen only once; the top ten take 10% to 15%. Sequenced sample: PBMCs. These receptors were collected from a man aged 25 to 40 in good health and CMV-seropositive.

Here the CDR3 reads CASRHQPGQGNYGYTF. The DNA of the CDR3 is TGTGCCAGTAGACACCAACCGGGACAGGGCAACTATGGCTACACCTTC. This chain connects TRBV19 to TRBJ1-2; 9 bases line up with TRBD1. The CDR3 spans 16 residues. J lost 2 bases, V lost 6 bases, and 10 bases had no gene match. The germline V gene has CDR1 LNHDA and CDR2 SQIVND (reference sequence).

This clone was found a few times. The chain links TRBV27 to TRBJ1-3; tentative D call: TRBD1 (5 bases). This CDR3 region has 15 residues. V lost 5 bases to trimming and J lost 2 bases, with 13 bases between them. Germline-derived CDR1 and CDR2 are MNHEY and SMNVEV (reference sequence). CDR3 region: CASSITGSPGNTIYF. The CDR3 nucleotides read TGTGCCAGCAGTATTACAGGTTCCCCTGGAAACACCATATATTTT.

The V and J genes are TRBV6-1 and TRBJ1-5, with D perhaps matching TRBD1 (6 bases). CDR1 MNHNS and CDR2 SASEGT come from the germline V gene. The CDR3 has 15 amino acids. With 7 bases removed from V and 2 bases from J, the gap between germline ends came to 15 bases. The CDR3 coding sequence is TGTGCCAGCACCGGGGGGGGCAGGGGCAATCAGCCCCAGCATTTT. This codes for CASTGGGRGNQPQHF.

The V and J genes are TRBV5-6 and TRBJ2-3; 10 nucleotides match TRBD2. Looked up from germline, CDR1 is SGHDT and CDR2 is YYEEEE. The CDR3 consists of 15 residues. The J segment lost 6 bases and the V segment lost 5 bases, leaving 9 bases of the junction unmatched. CDR3 amino acids: CASSRSGGAWDTQYF. CDR3 coding DNA: TGTGCCAGCAGTAGGAGCGGGGGGGCCTGGGATACGCAGTATTTT.

The rearrangement joins TRBV6-6 to TRBJ1-2; 8 bases align to TRBD1. CDR3 size: 16 residues. Germline loops: CDR1 MNHNY, CDR2 SVGAGI (reference sequence). V was pared by 4 bases and J by 3 bases, with 10 bases of the junction left unmatched. The CDR3 DNA follows: TGTGCCAGCAGTTTAACCCATACAGGGGGAGACTATGGCTACACCTTC. It translates to CASSLTHTGGDYGYTF.

The rearrangement links TRBV18 to TRBJ2-7; D might be TRBD2 (6 bases). CDR1 and CDR2 (germline): KGHSH, LQKENI. The CDR3 loop spans 14 amino acids. Trimming took off 2 bases at V and 5 bases at J, with 13 bases between the two ends. CDR3 sequence (DNA): TGTGCCAGCTCACCAACGCCCGGGGGAAACGAGCAGTACTTC. Its translation: CASSPTPGGNEQYF.

V and J are TRBV5-4 and TRBJ1-6, with TRBD1 matching 7 bases. This CDR3 region has 14 residues. V lost 4 bases, J lost 8 bases, and 6 bases stayed unmatched. Per germline, CDR1 SGHNT and CDR2 YYREEE (reference sequence). The CDR3 DNA reads as TGTGCCAGCAGCCAAGGGGACAGAGATTCACCCCTCCACTTT. It translates to CASSQGDRDSPLHF. Filled out from reference TRBV5-4 and TRBJ1-6, the complete variable domain reads ETGVTQSPTHLIKTRGQQVTLRCSSQSGHNTVSWYQQALGQGPQFIFQYYREEENGRGNFPPRFSGLQFPNYSSELNVNALELDDSALYLCASSQGDRDSPLHFGNGTRLTVT.

The chain is built from TRBV27 and TRBJ1-2, with TRBD1 matching over 11 bases. The CDR3 is 16 residues long. With 5 bases clipped from V and 6 bases from J, the junction kept 11 bases outside the gene matches. The V gene's germline CDR1 is MNHEY and CDR2 SMNVEV (reference sequence). The CDR3 DNA follows: TGTGCCAGCAGTCCACCCGGGACAGGGGGGTGGAATGGCTACACCTTC. Its translation: CASSPPGTGGWNGYTF.

The chain uses TRBV6-1 and TRBJ2-5; TRBD2 agrees at 7 bases. The V and J ends lost 3 bases and 4 bases, in that order; junction bases with no gene match: 8. The germline CDR1 and CDR2 sequences are MNHNS and SASEGT. There are 15 residues in the CDR3. This chain's CDR3 is CASSDPGLRAETQYF. The CDR3 nucleotides read TGTGCCAGCAGTGATCCGGGACTAAGGGCAGAGACCCAGTACTTC.

The rearrangement links TRBV18 to TRBJ1-5; the match to TRBD1 covers 8 bases. Trimming cost V 6 bases and J 2 bases; bases outside gene matches: 9. The CDR3 has 16 residues. In germline, CDR1 is KGHSH, CDR2 LQKENI. CDR3 in DNA: TGTGCCAGCTCGCAGGGACAGGCCGGGGGCAATCAGCCCCAGCATTTT. This sequence encodes CASSQGQAGGNQPQHF. Supplemented by reference TRBV18 and TRBJ1-5, the full variable domain reads NAGVMQNPRHLVRRRGQEARLRCSPMKGHSHVYWYRQLPEEGLKFMVYLQKENIIDESGMPKERFSAEFPKEGPSILRIQQVVRGDSAAYFCASSQGQAGGNQPQHFGDGTRLSIL.

The CDR3 reads CASSDRDRALYNQPQHF. The CDR3 DNA sequence: TGTGCCAGTAGTGACCGGGACAGGGCTCTTTACAATCAGCCCCAGCATTTT. The V call is TRBV19, the J call TRBJ1-5, with TRBD1 matching over 9 bases. J was trimmed by 3 bases and V by 5 bases; bases with no gene match: 11. The V gene's germline CDR1 is LNHDA and CDR2 SQIVND (reference sequence). This CDR3 comprises 17 residues.

This chain joins TRBV30 and TRBJ1-4; unclear D gene. This CDR3 spans 13 amino acids. Germline CDR1 and CDR2: GTSNPN and SVGIG (reference sequence). The V end lost 3 bases, the J end lost 5 bases, and 10 bases lay between the germline ends. The CDR3 region is CAWRLWSNEKLFF. The CDR3 nucleotides read TGTGCCTGGAGGCTGTGGAGCAATGAAAAACTGTTTTTT.

A few counts support this clone. The chain recombines TRBV2 with TRBJ1-4; D unclear. The germline CDR1 and CDR2 sequences are SNHLY and FYNNEI. The CDR3 covers 17 residues. Trimming took 0 bases from V and 8 from J, leaving 19 bases between them. CDR3 sequence reads: CASSEAPRSARGEKLFF. DNA for the CDR3: TGTGCCAGCAGTGAAGCGCCTCGATCGGCCAGAGGAGAAAAACTGTTTTTT.

Worth noting for this clone: An end of the junction does not agree with germline; a read error may underlie this. CDR3 sequence: CASSLAGGYEQYF. CDR3 DNA sequence: TGTGCCAGCAGCCTAGCGGGGGGGTACGAGCAGTACTTC. The J gene is TRBJ2-7, the V gene TRBV7-7; 12 nucleotides agree with TRBD2. The CDR3 length is 13 residues. The germline CDR1 and CDR2 sequences are SSHAT and FNYEAQ (reference sequence).

Only one count was recorded for this clone. The chain is built from TRBV7-8 and TRBJ1-1; no firm D call. Germline V gives CDR1 SGHVS, CDR2 FQNEAQ. Trimming left V 8 bases short and J 1 base short, with 5 bases between. This CDR3 spans 11 amino acids. The DNA for the CDR3 is TGTGCCAGCGGCCGGAACACTGAAGCTTTCTTT. It encodes CASGRNTEAFF.

The chain recombines TRBV11-2 with TRBJ2-3, with D possibly being TRBD2 (5 bases). CDR1 is SGHAT and CDR2 is FQNNGV in the germline V gene. The CDR3 has 12 amino acids. Trimming pared 5 bases from V and 9 bases from J, leaving 12 bases between. CDR3: CASSQSRETQYF. CDR3 sequence (DNA): TGTGCCAGCAGCCAGTCCCGGGAAACGCAGTATTTT.

V is TRBV6-7 and J is TRBJ1-2; a possible D gene is TRBD1 (6 bases). TRBV6-7 is noted as an ORF with a role that remains uncertain. The CDR3 extends over 14 amino acids. The V end lost 10 bases, the J end lost 4 bases, and 19 bases lay between the germline ends. Here the CDR3 reads CATSYVRGRYGYTF. The CDR3 nucleotides are TGTGCCACCTCGTATGTCAGGGGCCGCTATGGCTACACCTTC.

Comments on this clone: Within the sample, other DNA sequences also encode this same CDR3. This sequence joins TRBV2 and TRBJ1-2; D possibly corresponds to TRBD1 (6 bases). Germline V lookup: CDR1 SNHLY, CDR2 FYNNEI. CDR3 length: 16 amino acids. V gave up 3 bases and J gave up 6 bases, with 20 bases separating them. The CDR3 nucleotides are TGTGCCAGCAGTGAGGCGCTCCCACCCGGGACACATGGCTACACCTTC. The encoded protein is CASSEALPPGTHGYTF. The full variable domain, its missing parts supplied by reference TRBV2 and TRBJ1-2, is EPEVTQTPSHQVTQMGQEVILRCVPISNHLYFYWYRQILGQKVEFLVSFYNNEISEKSEIFDDQFSVERPDGSNFTLKIRSTKLEDSAMYFCASSEALPPGTHGYTFGSGTRLTVV.

The rearrangement uses TRBV6-6 and TRBJ1-2; D unresolved. This CDR3 comprises 15 residues. Trimming left V 0 bases short and J 2 bases short, with 10 bases between. The germline CDR1 and CDR2 sequences are MNHNY and SVGAGI (reference sequence). The CDR3 bases are TGTGCCAGCAGTTACTCCCAGACCGGGAACTATGGCTACACCTTC. It translates to CASSYSQTGNYGYTF.

The chain couples TRBV6-5 to TRBJ2-2; D is uncertain. The V gene's germline CDR1 is MNHEY and CDR2 SVGAGI. V lost 7 bases to trimming and J lost 0 bases, with 9 bases between them. The CDR3 length is 14 residues. CDR3: CASTPGSNTGELFF. The CDR3 DNA is TGTGCCAGCACCCCGGGTTCGAACACCGGGGAGCTGTTTTTT.

This rearrangement joins TRBV4-1 to TRBJ1-1, with D unresolved. Trimming cost V 0 bases and J 3 bases, with 5 bases left between them. Germline CDR1 reads MGHRA; CDR2 reads YSYEKL. The CDR3 runs 13 residues. The CDR3 region has the DNA TGCGCCAGCAGCCAAGATCGGTACACTGAAGCTTTCTTT. It specifies CASSQDRYTEAFF.

The CDR3 DNA follows: TGTGCCAGCAGTTTTGGACAAGCTGGGGCCAACGTCCTGACTTTC. Translating it yields CASSFGQAGANVLTF. The chain has TRBV28 and TRBJ2-6, with D maybe TRBD1 (5 bases). Trimming took off 3 bases at V and 2 bases at J, with 8 bases between the two ends. The CDR3 spans 15 residues. Germline CDR1 and CDR2: MDHEN and SYDVKM.

The chain employs TRBV9 and TRBJ2-1; 7 bases are a match to TRBD1. V lost 4 bases, J lost 6 bases, and 4 bases stayed unmatched. The V gene's germline CDR1 is SGDLS and CDR2 YYNGEE. The CDR3 totals 13 residues. CDR3 residues: CASSKGASNEQFF. CDR3 in DNA: TGTGCCAGCAGCAAGGGGGCTAGCAATGAGCAGTTCTTC. The complete variable domain, with remaining parts taken from reference TRBV9 and TRBJ2-1, reads DSGVTQTPKHLITATGQRVTLRCSPRSGDLSVYWYQQSLDQGLQFLIQYYNGEERAKGNILERFSAQQFPDLHSELNLSSLELGDSALYFCASSKGASNEQFFGPGTRLTVL.

The chain couples TRBV7-6 to TRBJ1-2; 11 nucleotides match TRBD1. The CDR3 totals 17 residues. CDR1 and CDR2 (germline): SGHVS, FNYEAQ. V shed 1 base and J 7 bases; nucleotides not matched to a gene: 11. CDR3 sequence (DNA): TGTGCCAGCAGCTTAGGGACAGGGGGCTCCCCTAGCTTTGGCTACACCTTC. This encodes CASSLGTGGSPSFGYTF.

J is TRBJ2-7 and V is TRBV5-1; 9 nucleotides match TRBD1. The CDR3 extends over 14 amino acids. From germline, CDR1 is SGHRS and CDR2 YFSETQ. Trimming removed 0 bases from V and 6 bases from J; junction bases left unmatched: 4. The CDR3 reads CASSLALDRGEQYF. The CDR3 DNA follows: TGCGCCAGCAGCTTGGCCCTGGACAGGGGCGAGCAGTACTTC. The entire variable domain, with the rest obtained from reference TRBV5-1 and TRBJ2-7, is as follows: KAGVTQTPRYLIKTRGQQVTLSCSPISGHRSVSWYQQTPGQGLQFLFEYFSETQRNKGNFPGRFSGRQFSNSRSEMNVSTLELGDSALYLCASSLALDRGEQYFGPGTRLTVT.

This chain links TRBV5-4 with TRBJ2-2; D is unclear. This CDR3 has 14 residues. Trimming took off 1 base at V and 2 bases at J, with 6 bases between the two ends. Germline V lookup: CDR1 SGHNT, CDR2 YYREEE (reference sequence). The CDR3 sequence is CASSLSRNTGELFF. CDR3 DNA sequence: TGTGCCAGCAGCTTGAGTAGAAACACCGGGGAGCTGTTTTTT.

The V gene is TRBV4-1, the J gene TRBJ1-2; no clear D. The CDR3 totals 15 residues. Trimming took 0 bases from V and 4 from J, leaving 12 bases between them. Germline V gene sequence: CDR1 MGHRA, CDR2 YSYEKL. The CDR3 DNA sequence: TGCGCCAGCAGCCAAGAACGCTATAATAGCTATGGCTACACCTTC. Residues: CASSQERYNSYGYTF.